Reported below is one T cell receptor beta chain. The antigen is unknown. A junction end diverges from the germline sequence, so it may reflect a read error. TCR beta CDR3 sequences were amplified from RNA transcripts. With the HTBI primer set, the TCR CDR3 went through a first round of RT-PCR. TCRdb called the multiplex PCR reads again in MiXCR, with one record for every CDR3 protein. The table lists about 840,000 distinct CDR3 sequences, 35% to 45% of them singletons. The entry originates in a study of T cells in Graves' hyperthyroidism and ophthalmopathy. As for the study in general: Upon initial diagnosis and before any treatment, peripheral blood was collected.

General study points: Blood shared most expanded thyroid clonotypes above 0.001. Ophthalmopathy, which appeared later, was predicted by the model a median around 6 months before onset.

Germline V gene sequence: CDR1 SNHLY, CDR2 FYNNEI. This CDR3 contains 12 residues. On the basis of clinical symptoms, serum thyroxine and TRAb, thyroid ultrasound and orbital computed tomography, diagnoses were made. This clonotype originated in a man younger than 30 with Graves' hyperthyroidism. Material: blood. This chain connects TRBV2 to TRBJ2-7; 7 bases fit TRBD1. The CDR3 protein is CASSELGTAASF. The CDR3 DNA sequence: TGTGCCAGCAGTGAATTGGGGACAGCGGCAAGCTTC.